This T cell receptor beta chain was observed in a study of blood T cell repertoires in COVID-19. Study overall: Sites in the United States, Italy and Spain provided acute and convalescent COVID-19 samples.

Trimming removed 5 bases from V and 0 bases from J; junction bases left unmatched: 13. The length of the CDR3 is 18 residues. Germline-derived CDR1 and CDR2 are LNHDA and SQIVND (reference sequence). In the original processing: Cell counts per sample came from amplifying reference gene primers. Sequencing was performed with immunoSEQ multiplex PCR; in TCRdb, only in-frame clones are kept and a portion is missing. The V and J calls and clone size are taken from that table; D and trimming were inferred from the DNA. The table lists 140,000 to 150,000 clones, around nine tenths of them singletons. Specimen: peripheral blood. The sequence derives from a man aged 55 to 70 with active or convalescent COVID-19. V and J are TRBV19 and TRBJ1-5; TRBD1 aligns across 7 bases. The CDR3 here is CASSGHRGALNSNQPQHF. CDR3 sequence (DNA): TGTGCCAGTAGTGGACACAGGGGAGCCCTTAATAGCAATCAGCCCCAGCATTTT.